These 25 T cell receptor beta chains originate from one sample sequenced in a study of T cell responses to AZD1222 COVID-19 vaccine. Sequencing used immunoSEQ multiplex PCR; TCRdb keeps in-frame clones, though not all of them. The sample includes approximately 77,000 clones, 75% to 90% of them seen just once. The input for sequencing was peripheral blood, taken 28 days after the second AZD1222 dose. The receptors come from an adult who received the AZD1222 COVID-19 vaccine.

As DNA, the CDR3 is TGTGCCACCAGTGCCGACAGGGAAAATACCTACGAGCAGTACTTC. Its translation is CATSADRENTYEQYF. J is TRBJ2-7 and V is TRBV24-1; TRBD1 matches at 7 bases. The germline V gene has CDR1 KGHDR and CDR2 SFDVKD. The CDR3 consists of 15 residues. The V segment lost 5 bases and the J segment 2 bases; nucleotides outside the gene matches: 8.

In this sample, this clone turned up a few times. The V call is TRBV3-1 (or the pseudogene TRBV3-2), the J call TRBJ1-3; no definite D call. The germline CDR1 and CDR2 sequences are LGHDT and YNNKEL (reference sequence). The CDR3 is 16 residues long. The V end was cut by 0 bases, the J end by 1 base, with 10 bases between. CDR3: CASSQDHRGSGNTIYF. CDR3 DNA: TGTGCCAGCAGCCAAGATCATCGAGGTTCTGGAAACACCATATATTTT.

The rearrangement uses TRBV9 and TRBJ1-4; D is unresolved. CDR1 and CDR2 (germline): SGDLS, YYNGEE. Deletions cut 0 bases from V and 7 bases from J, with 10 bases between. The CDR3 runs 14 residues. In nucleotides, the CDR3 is TGTGCCAGCAGCGTAGGTGGGGTTGGTGAAAAACTGTTTTTT. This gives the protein CASSVGGVGEKLFF.

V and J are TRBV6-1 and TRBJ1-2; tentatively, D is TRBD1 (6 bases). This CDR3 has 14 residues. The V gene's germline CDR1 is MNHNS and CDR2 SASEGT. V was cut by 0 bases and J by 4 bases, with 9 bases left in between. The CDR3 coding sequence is TGTGCCAGCAGTGAAGCAGCAGGGGTCTATGGCTACACCTTC. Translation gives CASSEAAGVYGYTF.

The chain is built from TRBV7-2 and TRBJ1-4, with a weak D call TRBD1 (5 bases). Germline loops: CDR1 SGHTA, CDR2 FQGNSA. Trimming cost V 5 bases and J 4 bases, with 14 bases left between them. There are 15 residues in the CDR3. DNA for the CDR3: TGTGCCAGCAGCCCCCAGGGCGGTATTAATGAAAAACTGTTTTTT. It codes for CASSPQGGINEKLFF. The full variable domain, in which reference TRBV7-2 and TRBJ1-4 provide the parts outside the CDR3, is GAGVSQSPSNKVTEKGKDVELRCDPISGHTALYWYRQSLGQGLEFLIYFQGNSAPDKSGLPSDRFSAERTGGSVSTLTIQRTQQEDSAVYLCASSPQGGINEKLFFGSGTQLSVL.

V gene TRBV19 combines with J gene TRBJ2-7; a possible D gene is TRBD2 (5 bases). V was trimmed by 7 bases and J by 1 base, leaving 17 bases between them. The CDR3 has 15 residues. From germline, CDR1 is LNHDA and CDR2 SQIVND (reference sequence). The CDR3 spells CASTQRNTGSYEQYF. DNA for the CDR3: TGTGCCAGTACCCAGAGGAATACGGGATCCTACGAGCAGTACTTC.

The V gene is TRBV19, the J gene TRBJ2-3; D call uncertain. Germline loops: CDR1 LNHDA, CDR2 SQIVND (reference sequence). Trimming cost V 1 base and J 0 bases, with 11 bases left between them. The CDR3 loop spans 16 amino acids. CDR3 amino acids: CASSIGGSASTDTQYF. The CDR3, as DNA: TGTGCCAGTAGTATAGGAGGCAGCGCTAGCACAGATACGCAGTATTTT. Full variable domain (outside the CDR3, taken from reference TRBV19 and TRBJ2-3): DGGITQSPKYLFRKEGQNVTLSCEQNLNHDAMYWYRQDPGQGLRLIYYSQIVNDFQKGDIAEGYSVSREKKESFPLTVTSAQKNPTAFYLCASSIGGSASTDTQYFGPGTRLTVL.

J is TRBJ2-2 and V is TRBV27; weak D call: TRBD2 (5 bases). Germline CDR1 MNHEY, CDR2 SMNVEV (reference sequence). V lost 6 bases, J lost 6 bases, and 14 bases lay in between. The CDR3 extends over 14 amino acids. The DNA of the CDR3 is TGTGCCAGCAGGGCTACTAGTTTCGCCGGGGAGCTGTTTTTT. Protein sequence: CASRATSFAGELFF.

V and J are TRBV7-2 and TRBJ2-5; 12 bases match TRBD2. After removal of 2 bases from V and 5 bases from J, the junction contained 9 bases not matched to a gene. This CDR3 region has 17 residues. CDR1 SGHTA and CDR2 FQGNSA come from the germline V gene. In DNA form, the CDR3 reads TGTGCCAGCAGCTTATCTTCTAGCGGGAGGGTCTGGGAGACCCAGTACTTC. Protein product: CASSLSSSGRVWETQYF.

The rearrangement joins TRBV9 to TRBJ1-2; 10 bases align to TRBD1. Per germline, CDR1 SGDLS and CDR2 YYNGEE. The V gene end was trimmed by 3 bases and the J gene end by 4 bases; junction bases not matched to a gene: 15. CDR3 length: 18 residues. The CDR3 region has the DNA TGTGCCAGCAGCGCATACTCTCTCCCGGGACAGGGGTTCTATGGCTACACCTTC. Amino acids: CASSAYSLPGQGFYGYTF.

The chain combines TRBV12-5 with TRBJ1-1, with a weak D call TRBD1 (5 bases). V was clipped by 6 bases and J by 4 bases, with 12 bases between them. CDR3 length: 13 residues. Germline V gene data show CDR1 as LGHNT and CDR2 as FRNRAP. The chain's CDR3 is CASGSQGATEAFF. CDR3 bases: TGTGCTAGTGGCTCACAAGGGGCCACTGAAGCTTTCTTT.

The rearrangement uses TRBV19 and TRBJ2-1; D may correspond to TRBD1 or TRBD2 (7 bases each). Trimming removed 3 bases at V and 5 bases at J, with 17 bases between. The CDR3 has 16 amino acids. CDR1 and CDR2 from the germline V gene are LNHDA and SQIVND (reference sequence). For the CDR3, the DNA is TGTGCCAGTAGTATGAGGGGGCTAGCGGTGGACAATGAGCAGTTCTTC. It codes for CASSMRGLAVDNEQFF.

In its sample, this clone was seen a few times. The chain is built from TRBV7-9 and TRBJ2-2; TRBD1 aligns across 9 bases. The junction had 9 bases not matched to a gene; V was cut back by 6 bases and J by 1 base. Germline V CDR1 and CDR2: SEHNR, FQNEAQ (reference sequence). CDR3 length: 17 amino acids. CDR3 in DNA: TGTGCCAGCAGACAACAATACAGGGGGCGGAACACCGGGGAGCTGTTTTTT. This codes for CASRQQYRGRNTGELFF.

DNA for the CDR3: TGCGCCAGCAGCCAGACCGGGACCTTCAATCAGCCCCAGCATTTT. Amino acids: CASSQTGTFNQPQHF. The chain is built from TRBV4-1 and TRBJ1-5; D may be TRBD1 (5 bases). With 3 bases removed from V and 3 bases from J, the gap between germline ends came to 12 bases. The CDR3 has 15 residues. Looked up from germline, CDR1 is MGHRA and CDR2 is YSYEKL.

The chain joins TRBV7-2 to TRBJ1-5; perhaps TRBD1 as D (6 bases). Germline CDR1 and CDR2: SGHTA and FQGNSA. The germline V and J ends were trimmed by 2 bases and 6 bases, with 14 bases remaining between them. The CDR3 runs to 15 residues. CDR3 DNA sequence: TGTGCCAGCAGCTTATTAGCAGGGGATGTTCAGCCCCAGCATTTT. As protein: CASSLLAGDVQPQHF.

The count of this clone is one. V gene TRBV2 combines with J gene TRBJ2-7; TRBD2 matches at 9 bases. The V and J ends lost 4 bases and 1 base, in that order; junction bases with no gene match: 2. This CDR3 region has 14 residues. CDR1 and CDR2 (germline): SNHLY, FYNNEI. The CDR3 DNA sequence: TGTGCCAGCAGTGTAGCGGGAGAATCCTACGAGCAGTACTTC. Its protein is CASSVAGESYEQYF.

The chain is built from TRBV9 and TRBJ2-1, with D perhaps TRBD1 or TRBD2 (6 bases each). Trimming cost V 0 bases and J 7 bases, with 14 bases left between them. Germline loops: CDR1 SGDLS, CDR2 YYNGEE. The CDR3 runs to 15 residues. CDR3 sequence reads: CASSVASLGGNEQFF. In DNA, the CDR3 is TGTGCCAGCAGCGTAGCGTCTTTAGGGGGGAATGAGCAGTTCTTC. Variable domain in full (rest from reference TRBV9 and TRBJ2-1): DSGVTQTPKHLITATGQRVTLRCSPRSGDLSVYWYQQSLDQGLQFLIQYYNGEERAKGNILERFSAQQFPDLHSELNLSSLELGDSALYFCASSVASLGGNEQFFGPGTRLTVL.

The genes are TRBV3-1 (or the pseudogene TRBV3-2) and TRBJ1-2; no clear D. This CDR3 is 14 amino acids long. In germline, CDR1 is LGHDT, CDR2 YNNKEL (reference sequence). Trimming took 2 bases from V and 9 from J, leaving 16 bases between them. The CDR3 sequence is CASSQWSTEKSYTF. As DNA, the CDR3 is TGTGCCAGCAGCCAATGGTCGACGGAGAAGAGCTACACCTTC.

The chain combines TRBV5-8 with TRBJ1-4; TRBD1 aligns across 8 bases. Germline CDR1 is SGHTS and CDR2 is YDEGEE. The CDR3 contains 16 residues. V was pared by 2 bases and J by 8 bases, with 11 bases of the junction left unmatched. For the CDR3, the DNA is TGTGCCAGCAGCTTTTCGCTCTCGGACAGGGAAGAAAAACTGTTTTTT. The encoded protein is CASSFSLSDREEKLFF.

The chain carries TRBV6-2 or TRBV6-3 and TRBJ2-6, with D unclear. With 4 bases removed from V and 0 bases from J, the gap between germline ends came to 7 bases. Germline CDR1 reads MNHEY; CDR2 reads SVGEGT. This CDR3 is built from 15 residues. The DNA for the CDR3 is TGTGCCAGCAGTTCCCGTAGCTCTGGGGCCAACGTCCTGACTTTC. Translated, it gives CASSSRSSGANVLTF.

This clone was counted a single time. The chain's CDR3 is CASSRRTGVSSYNEQFF. In nucleotides, the CDR3 is TGTGCCAGCAGCCGACGGACGGGGGTCAGCTCCTACAATGAGCAGTTCTTC. The chain has TRBV11-3 and TRBJ2-1, with a tentative D call TRBD2 (6 bases). The CDR3 covers 17 residues. From germline, CDR1 is SGHNT and CDR2 YENEEA. The germline V and J ends were trimmed by 5 bases and 0 bases, with 17 bases remaining between them. Together with reference TRBV11-3 and TRBJ2-1, the CDR3 gives the full variable domain: EAGVVQSPRYKIIEKKQPVAFWCNPISGHNTLYWYLQNLGQGPELLIRYENEEAVDDSQLPKDRFSAERLKGVDSTLKIQPAELGDSAVYLCASSRRTGVSSYNEQFFGPGTRLTVL.

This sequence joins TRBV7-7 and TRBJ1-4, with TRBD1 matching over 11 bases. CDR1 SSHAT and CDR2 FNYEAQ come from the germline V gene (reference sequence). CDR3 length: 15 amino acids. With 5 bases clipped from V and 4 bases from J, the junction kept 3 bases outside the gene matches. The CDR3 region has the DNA TGTGCCAGCAGCGCCGGGACAGGGGGTAATGAAAAACTGTTTTTT. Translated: CASSAGTGGNEKLFF.

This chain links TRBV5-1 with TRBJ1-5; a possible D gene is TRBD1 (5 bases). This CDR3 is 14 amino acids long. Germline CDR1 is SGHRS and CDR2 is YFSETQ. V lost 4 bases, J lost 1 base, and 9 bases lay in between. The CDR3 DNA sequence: TGCGCCAGCAGCCCCGGGGACAGCAATCAGCCCCAGCATTTT. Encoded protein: CASSPGDSNQPQHF.

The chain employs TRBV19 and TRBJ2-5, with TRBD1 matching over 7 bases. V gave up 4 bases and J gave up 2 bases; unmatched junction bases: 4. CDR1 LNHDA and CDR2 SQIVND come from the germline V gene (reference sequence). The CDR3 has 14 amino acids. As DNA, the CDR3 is TGTGCCAGTAGTAAGACAGGGATACAAGAGACCCAGTACTTC. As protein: CASSKTGIQETQYF.

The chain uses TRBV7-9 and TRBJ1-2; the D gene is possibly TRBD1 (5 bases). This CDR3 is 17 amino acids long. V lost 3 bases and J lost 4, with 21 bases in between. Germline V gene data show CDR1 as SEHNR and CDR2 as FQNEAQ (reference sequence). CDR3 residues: CASSFGGERGASYGYTF. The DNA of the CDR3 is TGTGCCAGCAGCTTTGGAGGGGAGAGAGGGGCGAGCTATGGCTACACCTTC.